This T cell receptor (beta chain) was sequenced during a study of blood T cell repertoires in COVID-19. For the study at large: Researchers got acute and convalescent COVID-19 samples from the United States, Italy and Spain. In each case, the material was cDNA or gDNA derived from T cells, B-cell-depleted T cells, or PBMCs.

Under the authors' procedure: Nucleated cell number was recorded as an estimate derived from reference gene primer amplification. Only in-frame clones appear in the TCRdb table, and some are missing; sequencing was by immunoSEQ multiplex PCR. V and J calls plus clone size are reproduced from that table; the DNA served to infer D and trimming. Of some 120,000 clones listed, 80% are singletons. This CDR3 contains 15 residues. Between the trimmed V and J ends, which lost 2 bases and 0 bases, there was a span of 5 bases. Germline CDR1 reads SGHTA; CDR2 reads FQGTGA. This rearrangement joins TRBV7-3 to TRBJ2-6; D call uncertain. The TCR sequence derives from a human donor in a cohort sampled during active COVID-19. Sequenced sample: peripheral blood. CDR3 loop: CASSLFLSGANVLTF. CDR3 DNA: TGTGCCAGCAGCTTATTCCTCTCTGGGGCCAACGTCCTGACTTTC. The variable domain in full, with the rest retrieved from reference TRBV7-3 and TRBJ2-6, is GAGVSQTPSNKVTEKGKYVELRCDPISGHTALYWYRQSLGQGPEFLIYFQGTGAADDSGLPNDRFFAVRPEGSVSTLKIQRTERGDSAVYLCASSLFLSGANVLTFGAGSRLTVL.